The T cell receptor (beta chain) described here comes from a study of blood T cell repertoires in COVID-19. Study details: PBMCs, B-cell-depleted T cells, or T cells provided the cDNA or gDNA that made up the material.

This CDR3 region has 15 residues. CDR1 SGDLS and CDR2 YYNGEE come from the germline V gene. Trimming took 5 bases from V and 0 from J, leaving 13 bases between them. This clone was recorded once. Sequencing was performed with immunoSEQ multiplex PCR; in TCRdb, only in-frame clones are kept and a portion is missing. The table has some 150,000 clones, roughly 80% seen once; the top ten hold approximately 9.2%. Sample: peripheral blood. The receptor comes from a human donor with acute or convalescent COVID-19. The donor label of this sample is uncertain. J is TRBJ2-3 and V is TRBV9, with D possibly being TRBD1 (6 bases). The CDR3, as DNA: TGTGCCAGCAGTACCTCAGGGGCCAGCACAGATACGCAGTATTTT. Translated, it gives CASSTSGASTDTQYF. Full variable domain (outside the CDR3, taken from reference TRBV9 and TRBJ2-3): DSGVTQTPKHLITATGQRVTLRCSPRSGDLSVYWYQQSLDQGLQFLIQYYNGEERAKGNILERFSAQQFPDLHSELNLSSLELGDSALYFCASSTSGASTDTQYFGPGTRLTVL.